This passage covers 7 T cell receptor beta chains from one sample sequenced in a study of radiation and T cells in renal cell carcinoma. Some clones are missing from TCRdb's copy, which holds only in-frame ones; the method was immunoSEQ multiplex PCR. The table records more than 150,000 clones, roughly 86% of them present only once. The time point here: blood 2 weeks post-SBRT. The treatment was: 15 Gy SBRT to primary tumor, nephrectomy 4 weeks later. Source: blood, taken from a patient whose treatment included radiotherapy and nephrectomy. The origin of the receptors is a woman in her 50s with renal cell carcinoma.

The chain joins TRBV5-1 to TRBJ1-1; 9 bases are a match to TRBD1. There are 15 residues in the CDR3. Germline-derived CDR1 and CDR2 are SGHRS and YFSETQ. Trimming took 0 bases from V and 4 from J; bases not matched to a gene: 4. The CDR3 DNA is TGCGCCAGCAGCTTGGGTGGACAGGGGTTCACTGAAGCTTTCTTT. It specifies CASSLGGQGFTEAFF.

The rearrangement uses TRBV5-1 and TRBJ1-1; D is perhaps TRBD1 (5 bases). This CDR3 contains 14 residues. Germline CDR1 reads SGHRS; CDR2 reads YFSETQ. The V end lost 5 bases, the J end lost 3 bases, and 14 bases lay between the germline ends. The CDR3 coding sequence is TGCGCCAGCAGTCGCGGACATAGGGACACTGAAGCTTTCTTT. Translating gives CASSRGHRDTEAFF.

This clone was picked up many times. V usage is TRBV7-8 and J usage is TRBJ2-3, with D hard to call. V lost 4 bases, J lost 0 bases, and 2 bases lay in between. The length of the CDR3 is 12 residues. Germline CDR1 is SGHVS and CDR2 is FQNEAQ. CDR3 DNA sequence: TGTGCCAGCAGCTATAGCACAGATACGCAGTATTTT. Translation: CASSYSTDTQYF.

This clone was recorded only once. The rearrangement links TRBV7-2 to TRBJ1-2; possible D gene TRBD1, 5 bases. The ends were cut back, 8 bases at V and 6 bases at J, with 16 bases in the middle. Germline-derived CDR1 and CDR2 are SGHTA and FQGNSA. The CDR3 runs 13 residues. The CDR3 protein is CASDWGKKDGYTF. The CDR3 DNA follows: TGTGCCAGCGATTGGGGGAAGAAGGATGGCTACACCTTC.

The chain couples TRBV7-3 to TRBJ1-2; the D gene is possibly TRBD1 (5 bases). Trimming pared 4 bases from V and 1 base from J, leaving 16 bases between. From germline, CDR1 is SGHTA and CDR2 FQGTGA. This CDR3 region has 16 residues. The CDR3 DNA is TGTGCCAGCAGCTCACCGGAGGGGCCAAGTAACTATGGCTACACCTTC. The encoded protein is CASSSPEGPSNYGYTF.

V and J are TRBV7-9 and TRBJ1-4, with a weak D call TRBD1 (5 bases). CDR1 and CDR2 (germline): SEHNR, FQNEAQ (reference sequence). The V end was cut by 5 bases, the J end by 7 bases, with 17 bases between. This CDR3 is 15 amino acids long. The CDR3 spells CASSLYMDTGEKLFF. DNA of the CDR3: TGTGCCAGCAGCCTGTATATGGACACAGGTGAAAAACTGTTTTTT. The full variable domain, with the rest looked up from reference TRBV7-9 and TRBJ1-4, is DTGVSQNPRHKITKRGQNVTFRCDPISEHNRLYWYRQTLGQGPEFLTYFQNEAQLEKSRLLSDRFSAERPKGSFSTLEIQRTEQGDSAMYLCASSLYMDTGEKLFFGSGTQLSVL.

The chain uses TRBV5-1 and TRBJ1-1, with 9 bases fitting TRBD1. CDR3 length equals 16 residues. The ends lost 2 bases at V and 1 base at J; junction bases unmatched: 6. CDR1 and CDR2 (germline): SGHRS, YFSETQ. The CDR3 is CASSFPPGQGNTEAFF. CDR3 DNA: TGCGCCAGCAGCTTCCCACCGGGACAGGGGAACACTGAAGCTTTCTTT.